The 17 T cell receptor beta chains below come from one sample, sequenced in a study of T cell responses to AZD1222 COVID-19 vaccine. Assay: immunoSEQ multiplex PCR; the TCRdb copy retains only in-frame clones and omits some. The table records about 120,000 clones, approximately 94% of them present only once. This sample comprised peripheral blood, obtained 28 days after the second AZD1222 dose. These receptors all come from an adult who received the AZD1222 COVID-19 vaccine.

This clone was seen only once. The chain recombines TRBV10-3 with TRBJ1-2, with D hard to call. With 0 bases removed from V and 8 bases from J, the gap between germline ends came to 7 bases. The V gene's germline CDR1 is ENHRY and CDR2 SYGVKD. This CDR3 is 12 amino acids long. Here the CDR3 reads CAISESSGGYTF. As DNA, the CDR3 is TGTGCCATCAGTGAGTCGTCCGGCGGCTACACCTTC.

This sequence joins TRBV11-2 and TRBJ1-1; D unresolved. Germline CDR1 and CDR2: SGHAT and FQNNGV. The CDR3 extends over 13 amino acids. V shed 1 base and J shed 3 bases, with 6 bases lying between them. This CDR3 is CASSLVVDTEAFF. The CDR3 region has the DNA TGTGCCAGCAGCTTAGTTGTGGACACTGAAGCTTTCTTT.

The V gene is TRBV9, the J gene TRBJ2-7; D is uncertain. The CDR3 is made up of 14 amino acids. The germline CDR1 and CDR2 sequences are SGDLS and YYNGEE. V lost 0 bases and J lost 7, with 14 bases in between. In nucleotides, the CDR3 is TGTGCCAGCAGCGTAGAGGTCATGAAGGGAGAGCAGTACTTC. The encoded protein is CASSVEVMKGEQYF.

This chain joins TRBV27 and TRBJ2-7, with 10 nucleotides matching TRBD1. CDR1 is MNHEY, CDR2 SMNVEV, per germline (reference sequence). V trimming: 5 bases; J trimming: 5 bases; junction bases outside the gene matches: 9. CDR3 length: 15 amino acids. CDR3 amino acids: CASSDSGTGAHEQYF. The CDR3 nucleotides read TGTGCCAGCAGTGACTCCGGGACAGGGGCTCACGAGCAGTACTTC.

This chain uses TRBV29-1 with TRBJ1-2; TRBD1 might be the D (5 bases). Deletions cut 7 bases from V and 8 bases from J, with 29 bases between. This CDR3 has 16 residues. From germline, CDR1 is SQVTM and CDR2 ANQGSEA. CDR3 in DNA: TGCAGCGCCTCCGAAATCGGGGCGGAGGACGGTAGAGGCTACACCTTC. Its protein product is CSASEIGAEDGRGYTF.

The rearrangement links TRBV4-3 to TRBJ2-7, with 7 bases aligning to TRBD1. J gave up 2 bases and V 0 bases, and 7 bases lay outside the gene matches. The CDR3 contains 16 residues. Germline values: CDR1 LGHNA, CDR2 YSLEER. For the CDR3, the DNA is TGCGCCAGCAGCCAAGACGTCAGGGGGAGAGCCTACGAGCAGTACTTC. Translating gives CASSQDVRGRAYEQYF.

The chain recombines TRBV7-2 with TRBJ2-7, with D unclear. Trimming stripped 1 base from V and 6 bases from J, with 13 bases between. CDR3 length: 14 residues. Per the germline V gene, CDR1 is SGHTA and CDR2 is FQGNSA. The CDR3 nucleotides are TGTGCCAGCAGCTTAGTGGGCGCGAGAGGCGAGCAGTACTTC. Translated, it gives CASSLVGARGEQYF. The whole variable domain, filled in from reference TRBV7-2 and TRBJ2-7, reads GAGVSQSPSNKVTEKGKDVELRCDPISGHTALYWYRQSLGQGLEFLIYFQGNSAPDKSGLPSDRFSAERTGGSVSTLTIQRTQQEDSAVYLCASSLVGARGEQYFGPGTRLTVT.

The chain recombines TRBV30 with TRBJ1-3; D may be TRBD1 (5 bases). Trimming cost V 0 bases and J 0 bases, with 24 bases left between them. The CDR3 has 20 residues. Germline CDR1 reads GTSNPN; CDR2 reads SVGIG (reference sequence). The CDR3 DNA reads TGTGCCTGGAGTGTACAAGACAGCCTATGGTACTCTAACTCTGGAAACACCATATATTTT. Encoded protein: CAWSVQDSLWYSNSGNTIYF.

This chain joins TRBV6-2 or TRBV6-3 and TRBJ2-7; D unresolved. This CDR3 has 16 amino acids. CDR1 and CDR2 (germline): MNHEY, SVGEGT. Trimming removed 5 bases from V and 0 bases from J, with 17 bases in between. The CDR3 DNA sequence: TGTGCCAGCAGTCCCGTCAGGCTTTCCCGCTCCTACGAGCAGTACTTC. Translating it yields CASSPVRLSRSYEQYF.

The chain links TRBV18 to TRBJ1-1; TRBD1 matches at 7 bases. The CDR3 runs to 16 residues. The trim removed 4 bases at V and 0 bases at J, leaving 8 bases unmatched. The V gene's germline CDR1 is KGHSH and CDR2 LQKENI. CDR3 bases: TGTGCCAGCTCACGGGGATCCGGGACAGTGAACACTGAAGCTTTCTTT. It codes for CASSRGSGTVNTEAFF.

CDR3 region: CASATREAVLSEQYF. Written as DNA, the CDR3 is TGCGCCAGCGCAACTAGGGAAGCGGTACTAAGCGAGCAGTACTTC. V and J are TRBV4-1 and TRBJ2-7; tentatively, D is TRBD2 (5 bases). The germline V gene encodes CDR1 MGHRA and CDR2 YSYEKL. This CDR3 has 15 amino acids. The ends were cut back, 8 bases at V and 6 bases at J, with 23 bases in the middle.

V is TRBV18 and J is TRBJ2-7, with D possibly TRBD2 on 5 matching bases. CDR3 size: 13 residues. The germline CDR1 and CDR2 sequences are KGHSH and LQKENI. Trimming took off 0 bases at V and 5 bases at J, with 8 bases between the two ends. CDR3 in amino acids: CASSPPSRDEQYF. The DNA of the CDR3 is TGTGCCAGCTCACCACCATCGAGGGACGAGCAGTACTTC.

This chain links TRBV7-9 with TRBJ1-2, with D possibly matching TRBD1 (6 bases). V was shortened by 3 bases and J by 7 bases, with 9 bases between the two germline ends. In germline, CDR1 is SEHNR, CDR2 FQNEAQ (reference sequence). The CDR3 consists of 12 residues. The CDR3 region is CASSFNRAGYTF. The CDR3 DNA sequence: TGTGCCAGCAGCTTTAACAGGGCTGGCTACACCTTC.

This chain connects TRBV6-5 to TRBJ1-1; no firm D call. The CDR3 has 13 amino acids. Trimming removed 7 bases at V and 2 bases at J, with 11 bases between. CDR1 and CDR2 from the germline V gene are MNHEY and SVGAGI. The CDR3 is CASTLDRNTEAFF. In DNA, the CDR3 is TGTGCCAGCACCTTAGACCGAAACACTGAAGCTTTCTTT.

CDR3: CASSDRGTEAFF. The CDR3 nucleotides read TGTGCCAGCAGCGACAGGGGCACTGAAGCTTTCTTT. The rearrangement links TRBV6-5 to TRBJ1-1; 8 bases are a match to TRBD1. Germline V gives CDR1 MNHEY, CDR2 SVGAGI. V was pared by 6 bases and J by 4 bases, with 1 base of the junction left unmatched. The CDR3 length is 12 residues.

This rearrangement joins TRBV3-1 (or the pseudogene TRBV3-2) to TRBJ2-6; 7 bases are shared with TRBD1. Per the germline V gene, CDR1 is LGHDT and CDR2 is YNNKEL (reference sequence). Germline trimming cut 4 bases from V and 9 bases from J; bases unmatched to any gene: 12. The CDR3 is made up of 16 amino acids. The CDR3 sequence is CASSPDSTGDGNVLTF. The CDR3 nucleotides read TGTGCCAGCAGCCCGGACAGTACAGGGGATGGCAACGTCCTGACTTTC.

The chain carries TRBV24-1 and TRBJ2-3; D not certain. The CDR3 runs to 11 residues. Germline V gene lookup returns CDR1 KGHDR and CDR2 SFDVKD. The V and J ends lost 9 bases and 0 bases respectively, with 3 bases between them. CDR3 residues: CATASTDTQYF. The CDR3 DNA is TGTGCCACCGCGAGCACAGATACGCAGTATTTT.